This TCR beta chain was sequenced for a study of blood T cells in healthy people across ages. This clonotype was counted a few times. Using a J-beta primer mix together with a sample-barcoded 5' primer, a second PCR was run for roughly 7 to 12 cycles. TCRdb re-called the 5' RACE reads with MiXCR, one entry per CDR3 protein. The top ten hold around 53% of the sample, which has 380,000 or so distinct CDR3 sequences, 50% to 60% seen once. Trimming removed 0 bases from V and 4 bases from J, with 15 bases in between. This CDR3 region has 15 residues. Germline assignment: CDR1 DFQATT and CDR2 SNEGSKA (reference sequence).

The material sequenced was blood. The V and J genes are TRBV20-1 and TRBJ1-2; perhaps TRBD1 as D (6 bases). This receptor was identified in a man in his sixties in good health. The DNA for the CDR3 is TGCAGTGCTAGAGACACGATCAGGGGCGTCTATGGCTACACCTTC. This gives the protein CSARDTIRGVYGYTF.